The 16 T cell receptor beta chains below were found in one sample sequenced in a study of T-cell reconstitution after alpha-beta-depleted transplantation in children. For TCRbeta, the library was prepared with unique molecular identifiers. MiXCR, run by TCRdb on the PCR reads, gives a single entry per CDR3 protein. Here the sample spans around 680,000 distinct CDR3 sequences, over 15% being singletons. Sequenced material: PBMCs from the stem cell graft donor, taken from the stem cell graft. The receptors come from a human donor who donated a stem cell graft to a child with acute myeloid leukemia.

This clonotype appeared a few times. The V call is TRBV7-2, the J call TRBJ2-3; D might be TRBD2 (6 bases). CDR1 and CDR2 from the germline V gene are SGHTA and FQGNSA. V lost 5 bases to trimming and J lost 2 bases, with 17 bases between them. The CDR3 is made up of 16 amino acids. This chain's CDR3 is CASSPGRGTATDTQYF. DNA of the CDR3: TGTGCCAGCAGCCCAGGCCGGGGGACTGCCACAGATACGCAGTATTTT.

This clonotype showed up many times. This rearrangement joins TRBV20-1 to TRBJ2-1; the D is unclear. Trimming left V 0 bases short and J 4 bases short, with 16 bases between. The germline gives CDR1 DFQATT, CDR2 SNEGSKA (reference sequence). This CDR3 spans 16 amino acids. The CDR3 coding sequence is TGCAGTGCTAGAGATCGTCGCCCAGCGTATTACAATGAGCAGTTCTTC. It yields the protein CSARDRRPAYYNEQFF.

This clonotype was observed many times. The gene calls are TRBV29-1 and TRBJ2-1; 7 nucleotides match TRBD1. This CDR3 is built from 13 residues. Germline trimming cut 4 bases from V and 3 bases from J; bases unmatched to any gene: 3. The germline V gene has CDR1 SQVTM and CDR2 ANQGSEA. The CDR3 DNA reads as TGCAGCGTTGGCAACAGGGGCTACAATGAGCAGTTCTTC. It specifies CSVGNRGYNEQFF.

This clonotype came up many times. The V and J genes are TRBV20-1 and TRBJ2-7, with 8 nucleotides matching TRBD1. The CDR3 loop spans 16 amino acids. V gave up 3 bases and J gave up 6 bases; unmatched junction bases: 16. From germline, CDR1 is DFQATT and CDR2 SNEGSKA (reference sequence). The CDR3 bases are TGCAGTGCTAGCTTCGCGGGACAGGCCATTTTCCGCGAGCAGTACTTC. It is translated as CSASFAGQAIFREQYF.

This rearrangement joins TRBV5-1 to TRBJ2-1; 9 bases agree with TRBD1. Looked up from germline, CDR1 is SGHRS and CDR2 is YFSETQ. After removal of 2 bases from V and 3 bases from J, the junction contained 3 bases not matched to a gene. The CDR3 covers 15 residues. CDR3 residues: CASSFRTGDYNEQFF. CDR3 coding DNA: TGCGCCAGCAGCTTCAGGACAGGGGACTACAATGAGCAGTTCTTC.

The table lists this clonotype with a few counts. This rearrangement joins TRBV20-1 to TRBJ2-5; TRBD2 aligns across 9 bases. The CDR3 is 17 residues long. V shed 4 bases, J shed 2 bases, and the junction held 14 bases outside the gene matches. Looked up from germline, CDR1 is DFQATT and CDR2 is SNEGSKA (reference sequence). The CDR3 sequence is CSANPLNSGGTQETQYF. As DNA, the CDR3 is TGCAGTGCTAATCCTCTTAATAGCGGGGGTACACAAGAGACCCAGTACTTC.

In its sample, this clonotype was seen many times. The gene calls are TRBV5-1 and TRBJ2-1; weak D call: TRBD1 (5 bases). This CDR3 comprises 12 residues. With 0 bases removed from V and 9 bases from J, the gap between germline ends came to 7 bases. Looked up from germline, CDR1 is SGHRS and CDR2 is YFSETQ. CDR3 sequence reads: CASSLEGSEQFF. CDR3 sequence (DNA): TGCGCCAGCAGCTTGGAGGGGTCTGAGCAGTTCTTC.

J is TRBJ2-3 and V is TRBV12-3 or TRBV12-4; D ambiguous. Trimming took off 5 bases at V and 5 bases at J, with 11 bases between the two ends. The CDR3 contains 13 residues. CDR3 nucleotides: TGTGCCAGCAGTCTCATCTCAGGAGATACGCAGTATTTT. Translation: CASSLISGDTQYF.

A few counts support this clonotype. The rearrangement joins TRBV4-2 to TRBJ2-2; the D gene is possibly TRBD2 (7 bases). V was shortened by 3 bases and J by 2 bases, with 19 bases between the two germline ends. Per the germline V gene, CDR1 is LGHNA and CDR2 is YNFKEQ. The CDR3 sequence is 18 residues long. The CDR3 sequence is CASSHFRSGGANTGELFF. The DNA for the CDR3 is TGTGCCAGCAGCCACTTCCGATCTGGGGGGGCCAACACCGGGGAGCTGTTTTTT.

The genes are TRBV5-6 and TRBJ2-4, with 8 bases identical to TRBD2. V shed 2 bases and J 10 bases; nucleotides not matched to a gene: 14. The CDR3 covers 16 residues. Looked up from germline, CDR1 is SGHDT and CDR2 is YYEEEE. The CDR3 sequence: CASSLGDAGGAGIQYF. The CDR3 DNA follows: TGTGCCAGCAGCTTAGGAGATGCGGGGGGTGCGGGGATTCAGTACTTC.

This clonotype was counted only a few times. This sequence joins TRBV7-9 and TRBJ1-2; D might be TRBD1 (6 bases). Germline values: CDR1 SEHNR, CDR2 FQNEAQ (reference sequence). This CDR3 is 16 amino acids long. Trimming removed 7 bases at V and 0 bases at J, with 18 bases between. CDR3 coding DNA: TGTGCCAGCACCCCAAATGGACAGAGGGCTAACTATGGCTACACCTTC. As protein: CASTPNGQRANYGYTF.

This clonotype was picked up many times. This CDR3 reads CASSQTATGANVLTF. As DNA, the CDR3 is TGTGCCAGCAGCCAAACAGCTACTGGGGCCAACGTCCTGACTTTC. The gene calls are TRBV9 and TRBJ2-6; no firm D call. Trimming took 4 bases from V and 2 from J, leaving 10 bases between them. Germline loops: CDR1 SGDLS, CDR2 YYNGEE. The CDR3 consists of 15 residues.

The chain recombines TRBV7-2 with TRBJ2-1; 13 bases are shared with TRBD2. Germline loops: CDR1 SGHTA, CDR2 FQGNSA. The V gene end was trimmed by 6 bases and the J gene end by 7 bases; junction bases not matched to a gene: 9. The CDR3 runs 16 residues. The CDR3 protein is CASSSPTSGGYNEQFF. CDR3 nucleotide sequence: TGTGCCAGCAGTTCCCCGACTAGCGGGGGGTATAATGAGCAGTTCTTC. The full variable domain, its missing parts supplied by reference TRBV7-2 and TRBJ2-1, is GAGVSQSPSNKVTEKGKDVELRCDPISGHTALYWYRQSLGQGLEFLIYFQGNSAPDKSGLPSDRFSAERTGGSVSTLTIQRTQQEDSAVYLCASSSPTSGGYNEQFFGPGTRLTVL.

The rearrangement uses TRBV4-2 and TRBJ1-2, with D hard to call. V lost 0 bases to trimming and J lost 2 bases, with 16 bases between them. The length of the CDR3 is 17 residues. CDR1 and CDR2 (germline): LGHNA, YNFKEQ. CDR3 DNA sequence: TGTGCCAGCAGCCAAGATAAAGGGAGGAACGGAAACTATGGCTACACCTTC. Its translation: CASSQDKGRNGNYGYTF.

The chain is built from TRBV7-2 and TRBJ2-7, with D maybe TRBD1 (6 bases). Trimming pared 5 bases from V and 3 bases from J, leaving 17 bases between. Germline CDR1 reads SGHTA; CDR2 reads FQGNSA. There are 15 residues in the CDR3. CDR3 in DNA: TGTGCCAGCAGCCCATTCCAGGGGACGAGCTACGAGCAGTACTTC. Translating it yields CASSPFQGTSYEQYF. The full variable domain, with the rest looked up from reference TRBV7-2 and TRBJ2-7, is GAGVSQSPSNKVTEKGKDVELRCDPISGHTALYWYRQSLGQGLEFLIYFQGNSAPDKSGLPSDRFSAERTGGSVSTLTIQRTQQEDSAVYLCASSPFQGTSYEQYFGPGTRLTVT.

This clonotype was seen once. The chain recombines TRBV5-1 with TRBJ2-1; the D gene is possibly TRBD2 (6 bases). V was shortened by 4 bases and J by 5 bases, with 16 bases between the two germline ends. Germline V gene lookup returns CDR1 SGHRS and CDR2 YFSETQ. The CDR3 has 15 amino acids. CDR3 nucleotide sequence: TGCGCCAGCAGCCCGGTGGCAGGAGGGGACAATGAGCAGTTCTTC. This gives the protein CASSPVAGGDNEQFF.